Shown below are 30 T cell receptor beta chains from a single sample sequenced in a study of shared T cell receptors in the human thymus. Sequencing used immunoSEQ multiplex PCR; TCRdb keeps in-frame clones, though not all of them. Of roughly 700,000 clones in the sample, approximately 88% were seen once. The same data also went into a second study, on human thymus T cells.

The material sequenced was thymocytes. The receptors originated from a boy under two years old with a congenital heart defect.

CDR3: CASSLKGVSGETQYF. For the CDR3, the DNA is TGTGCCAGCAGCTTAAAGGGGGTCTCAGGGGAGACCCAGTACTTC. The chain carries TRBV7-4 and TRBJ2-5; maybe TRBD1 (6 bases). Germline values: CDR1 SGHVT, CDR2 SQSDAQ. This CDR3 spans 15 amino acids. Trimming removed 2 bases at V and 5 bases at J, with 15 bases between. Looking up the rest from reference TRBV7-4 and TRBJ2-5 gives the full variable domain: GAGVSQSPRYKVAKRGRDVALRCDSISGHVTLYWYRQTLGQGSEVLTYSQSDAQRDKSGRPSGRFSAERPERSVSTLKIQRTEQGDSAVYLCASSLKGVSGETQYFGPGTRLLVL.

The CDR3 sequence: CASSPLWTSGRPSSYNEQFF. CDR3 nucleotide sequence: TGTGCCAGCAGCCCCCTATGGACTAGCGGGAGGCCGAGCTCCTACAATGAGCAGTTCTTC. This chain uses TRBV2 with TRBJ2-1; 14 nucleotides line up with TRBD2. Germline CDR1 SNHLY, CDR2 FYNNEI. Unmatched junction bases numbered 13, after V lost 6 bases and J lost 0 bases. CDR3 size: 20 residues.

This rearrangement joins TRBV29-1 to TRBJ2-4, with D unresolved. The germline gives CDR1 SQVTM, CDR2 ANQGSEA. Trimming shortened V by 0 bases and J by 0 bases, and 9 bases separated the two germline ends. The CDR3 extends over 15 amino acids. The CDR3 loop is CSVEETHLAKNIQYF. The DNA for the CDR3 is TGCAGCGTTGAAGAAACACATCTAGCCAAAAACATTCAGTACTTC.

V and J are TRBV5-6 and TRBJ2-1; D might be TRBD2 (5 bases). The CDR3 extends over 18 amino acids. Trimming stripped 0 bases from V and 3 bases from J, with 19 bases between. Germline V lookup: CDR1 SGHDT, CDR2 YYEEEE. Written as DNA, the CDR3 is TGTGCCAGCAGCTTGGACCCTAGCAATATCATCGACTACAATGAGCAGTTCTTC. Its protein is CASSLDPSNIIDYNEQFF.

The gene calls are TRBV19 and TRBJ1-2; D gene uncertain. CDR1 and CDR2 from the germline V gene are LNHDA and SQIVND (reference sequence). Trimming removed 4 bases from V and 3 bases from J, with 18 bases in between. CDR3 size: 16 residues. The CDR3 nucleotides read TGTGCCAGTAGTACTGACAATCCGCGTCGGTACTATGGCTACACCTTC. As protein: CASSTDNPRRYYGYTF.

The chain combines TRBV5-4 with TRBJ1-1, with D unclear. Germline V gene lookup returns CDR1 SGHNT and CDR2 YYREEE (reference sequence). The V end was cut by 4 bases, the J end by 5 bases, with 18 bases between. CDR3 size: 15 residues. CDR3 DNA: TGTGCCAGCAGCCCCTGGAGAGGGAGTCAGACTGAAGCTTTCTTT. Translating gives CASSPWRGSQTEAFF. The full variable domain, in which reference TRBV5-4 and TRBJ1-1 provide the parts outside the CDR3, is ETGVTQSPTHLIKTRGQQVTLRCSSQSGHNTVSWYQQALGQGPQFIFQYYREEENGRGNFPPRFSGLQFPNYSSELNVNALELDDSALYLCASSPWRGSQTEAFFGQGTRLTVV.

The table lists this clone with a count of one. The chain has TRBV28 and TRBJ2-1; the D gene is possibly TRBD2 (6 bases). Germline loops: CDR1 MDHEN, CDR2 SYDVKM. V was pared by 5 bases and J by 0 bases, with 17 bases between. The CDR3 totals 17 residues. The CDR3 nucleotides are TGTGCCAGCAGTATGCGCGGTAGCGGACTCTCCTACAATGAGCAGTTCTTC. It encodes CASSMRGSGLSYNEQFF.

CDR3 DNA sequence: TGTGCCAGCAGCTACATTCCCAACCTCGCGGGCATGGCTTCCGAGCAGTACTTC. Protein sequence: CASSYIPNLAGMASEQYF. This sequence joins TRBV5-4 and TRBJ2-7, with a weak D call TRBD2 (5 bases). Germline V gene lookup returns CDR1 SGHNT and CDR2 YYREEE (reference sequence). V dropped 3 bases and J dropped 6 bases, with 28 bases sitting between them. The CDR3 length is 18 residues.

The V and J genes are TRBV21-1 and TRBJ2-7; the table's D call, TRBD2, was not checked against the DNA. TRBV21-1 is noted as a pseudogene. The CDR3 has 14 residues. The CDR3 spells CASSAGTSSYEQYF. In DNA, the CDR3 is TGTGCCAGCAGCGCCGGGACTAGCTCCTACGAGCAGTACTTC.

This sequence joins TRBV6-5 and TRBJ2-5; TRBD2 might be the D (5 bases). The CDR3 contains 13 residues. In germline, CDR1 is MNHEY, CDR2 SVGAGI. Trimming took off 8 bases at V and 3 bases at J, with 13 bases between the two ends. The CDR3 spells CASRGPREETQYF. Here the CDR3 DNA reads TGTGCCAGCCGAGGGCCCCGGGAAGAGACCCAGTACTTC.

CDR3 residues: CASSRSGGTYYEQYF. CDR3 sequence (DNA): TGTGCCAGCAGTAGAAGCGGGGGGACGTACTACGAGCAGTACTTC. The chain has TRBV25-1 and TRBJ2-7, with 9 bases matching TRBD2. The length of the CDR3 is 15 residues. The germline V gene has CDR1 MGHDK and CDR2 SYGVNS. V shed 5 bases and J 3 bases; nucleotides not matched to a gene: 8.

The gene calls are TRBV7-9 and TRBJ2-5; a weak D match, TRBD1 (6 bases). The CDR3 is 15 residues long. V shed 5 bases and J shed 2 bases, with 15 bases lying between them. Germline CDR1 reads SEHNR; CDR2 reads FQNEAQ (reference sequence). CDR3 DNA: TGTGCCAGCAGCGCCTTCGGACAGCCACAAGAGACCCAGTACTTC. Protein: CASSAFGQPQETQYF.

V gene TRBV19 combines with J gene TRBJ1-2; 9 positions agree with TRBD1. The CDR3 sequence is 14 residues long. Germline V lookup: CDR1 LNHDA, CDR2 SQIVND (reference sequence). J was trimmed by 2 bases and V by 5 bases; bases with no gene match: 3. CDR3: CASSLTGGNYGYTF. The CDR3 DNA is TGTGCCAGTAGTCTCACAGGGGGCAACTATGGCTACACCTTC.

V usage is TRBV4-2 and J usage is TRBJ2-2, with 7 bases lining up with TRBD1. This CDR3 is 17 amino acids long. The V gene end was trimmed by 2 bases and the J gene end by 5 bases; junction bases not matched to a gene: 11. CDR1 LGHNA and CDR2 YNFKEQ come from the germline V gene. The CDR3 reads CASSQRRRGPRTGELFF. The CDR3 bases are TGTGCCAGCAGCCAACGAAGAAGGGGGCCGCGAACCGGGGAGCTGTTTTTT.

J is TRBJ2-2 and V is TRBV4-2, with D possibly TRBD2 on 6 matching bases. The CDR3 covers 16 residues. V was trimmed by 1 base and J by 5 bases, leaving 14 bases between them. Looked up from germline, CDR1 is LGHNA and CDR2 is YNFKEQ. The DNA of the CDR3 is TGTGCCAGCAGCCAAGGCGGGACCCTTAGAACCGGGGAGCTGTTTTTT. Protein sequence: CASSQGGTLRTGELFF.

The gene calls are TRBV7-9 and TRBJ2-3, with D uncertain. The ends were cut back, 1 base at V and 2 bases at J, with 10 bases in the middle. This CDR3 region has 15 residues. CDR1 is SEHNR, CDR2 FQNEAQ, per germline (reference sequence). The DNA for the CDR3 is TGTGCCAGCAGCTTAGGGCCAGTAAACACAGATACGCAGTATTTT. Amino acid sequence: CASSLGPVNTDTQYF.

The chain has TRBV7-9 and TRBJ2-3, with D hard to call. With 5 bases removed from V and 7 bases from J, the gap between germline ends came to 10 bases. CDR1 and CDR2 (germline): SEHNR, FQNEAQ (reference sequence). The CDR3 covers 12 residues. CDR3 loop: CASSTDRNTQYF. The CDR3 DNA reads TGTGCCAGCAGCACCGATAGAAATACGCAGTATTTT.

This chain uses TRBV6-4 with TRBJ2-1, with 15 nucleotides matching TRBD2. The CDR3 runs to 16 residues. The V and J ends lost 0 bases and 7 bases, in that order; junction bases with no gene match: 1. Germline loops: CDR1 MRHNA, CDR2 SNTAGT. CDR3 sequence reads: CASSDSGTSGGNEQFF. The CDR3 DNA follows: TGTGCCAGCAGTGACTCTGGGACTAGCGGGGGGAATGAGCAGTTCTTC.

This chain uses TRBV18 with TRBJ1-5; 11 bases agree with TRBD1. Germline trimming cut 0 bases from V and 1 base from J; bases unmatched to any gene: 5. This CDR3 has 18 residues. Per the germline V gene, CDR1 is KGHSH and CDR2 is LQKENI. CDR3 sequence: CASSPPGQGAMSNQPQHF. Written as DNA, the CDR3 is TGTGCCAGCTCACCACCCGGACAGGGGGCGATGAGCAATCAGCCCCAGCATTTT.

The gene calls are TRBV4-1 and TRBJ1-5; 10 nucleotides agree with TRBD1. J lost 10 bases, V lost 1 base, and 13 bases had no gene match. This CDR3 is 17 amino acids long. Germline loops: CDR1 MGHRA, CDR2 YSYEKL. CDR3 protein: CASSQVERQGAGRPQHF. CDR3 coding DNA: TGCGCCAGCAGCCAAGTCGAGAGACAGGGGGCGGGGAGACCCCAGCATTTT.

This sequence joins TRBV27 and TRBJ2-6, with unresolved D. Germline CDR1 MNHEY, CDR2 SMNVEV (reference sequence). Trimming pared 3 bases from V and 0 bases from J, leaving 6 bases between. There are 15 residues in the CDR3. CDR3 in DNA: TGTGCCAGCAGTTTTTGGAGCTCTGGGGCCAACGTCCTGACTTTC. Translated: CASSFWSSGANVLTF.

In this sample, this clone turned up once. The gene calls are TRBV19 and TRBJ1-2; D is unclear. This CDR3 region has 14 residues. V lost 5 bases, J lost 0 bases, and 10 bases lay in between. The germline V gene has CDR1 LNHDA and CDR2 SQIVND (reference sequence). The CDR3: CASSESETNYGYTF. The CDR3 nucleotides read TGTGCCAGTAGTGAGTCGGAGACTAACTATGGCTACACCTTC.

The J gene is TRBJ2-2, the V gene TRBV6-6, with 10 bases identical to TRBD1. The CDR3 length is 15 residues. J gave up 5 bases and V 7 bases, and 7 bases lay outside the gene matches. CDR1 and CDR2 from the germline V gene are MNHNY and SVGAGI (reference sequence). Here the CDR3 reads CASKWDRGKTGELFF. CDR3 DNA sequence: TGTGCCAGCAAGTGGGACAGGGGAAAGACCGGGGAGCTGTTTTTT.

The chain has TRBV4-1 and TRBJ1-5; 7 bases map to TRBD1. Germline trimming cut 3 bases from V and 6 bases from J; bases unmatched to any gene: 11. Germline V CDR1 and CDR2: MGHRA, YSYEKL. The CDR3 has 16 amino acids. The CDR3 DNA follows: TGCGCCAGCAGCCACTTCGGACAGGTCCCAAGTCAGCCCCAGCATTTT. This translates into CASSHFGQVPSQPQHF.

The CDR3: CASSKVRLAGLQTYEQYF. The CDR3 region has the DNA TGTGCCAGCAGCAAAGTAAGACTAGCGGGACTCCAGACCTACGAGCAGTACTTC. The chain couples TRBV21-1 to TRBJ2-7; the table's D call of TRBD2 was not tested on the DNA. TRBV21-1 is annotated as a pseudogene. The CDR3 sequence is 18 residues long.

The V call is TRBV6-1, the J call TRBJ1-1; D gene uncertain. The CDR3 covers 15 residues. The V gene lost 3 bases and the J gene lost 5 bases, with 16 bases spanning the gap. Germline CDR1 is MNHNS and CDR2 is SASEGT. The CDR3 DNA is TGTGCCAGCAGTGACGTCGCGGGGTGGGATACTGAAGCTTTCTTT. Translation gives CASSDVAGWDTEAFF.

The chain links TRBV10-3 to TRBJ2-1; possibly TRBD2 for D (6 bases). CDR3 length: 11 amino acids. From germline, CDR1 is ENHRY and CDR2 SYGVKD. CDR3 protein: CGGGDYNEQFF. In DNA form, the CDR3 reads TGTGGGGGCGGGGACTACAATGAGCAGTTCTTC.

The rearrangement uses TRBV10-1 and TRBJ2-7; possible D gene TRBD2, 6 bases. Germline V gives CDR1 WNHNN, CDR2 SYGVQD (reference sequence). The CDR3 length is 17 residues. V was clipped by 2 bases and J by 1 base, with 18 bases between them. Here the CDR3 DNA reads TGCGCCAGCAGTGAGGCCCCCGGAGGGCGCGGGTCCTACGAGCAGTACTTC. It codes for CASSEAPGGRGSYEQYF.

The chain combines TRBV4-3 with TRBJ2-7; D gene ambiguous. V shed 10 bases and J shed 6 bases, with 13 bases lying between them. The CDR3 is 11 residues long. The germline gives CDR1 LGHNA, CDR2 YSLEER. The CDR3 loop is CATSQEGEQYF. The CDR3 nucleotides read TGCGCCACGTCTCAGGAAGGCGAGCAGTACTTC.

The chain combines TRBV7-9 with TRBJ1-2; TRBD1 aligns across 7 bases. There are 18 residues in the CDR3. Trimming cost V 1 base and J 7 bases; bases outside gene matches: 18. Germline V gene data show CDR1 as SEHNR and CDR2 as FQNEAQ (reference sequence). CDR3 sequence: CASSLGPQRDSGTGGYTF. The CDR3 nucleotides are TGTGCCAGCAGCTTAGGCCCCCAACGGGACAGTGGGACGGGTGGCTACACCTTC. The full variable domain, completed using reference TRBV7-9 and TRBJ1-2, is DTGVSQNPRHKITKRGQNVTFRCDPISEHNRLYWYRQTLGQGPEFLTYFQNEAQLEKSRLLSDRFSAERPKGSFSTLEIQRTEQGDSAMYLCASSLGPQRDSGTGGYTFGSGTRLTVV.